A single sample gave rise to the 27 T cell receptor beta chains below, sequenced in a study of OX40 agonist ivuxolimab in advanced cancers. TCRdb's copy holds only in-frame clones and misses some; the assay was immunoSEQ multiplex PCR. The sample consists of around 40,000 clones, about 84% of them appearing once. Here the sequenced sample was CD4+ or CD8+ T cells sorted from blood, taken in a trial of the OX40 agonist ivuxolimab. The receptors stem from an adult with an advanced solid tumor such as melanoma, head and neck, liver or kidney cancer.

This clone is medium-sized in the sample. This chain uses TRBV9 with TRBJ2-7; 13 nucleotides agree with TRBD2. Germline V gene sequence: CDR1 SGDLS, CDR2 YYNGEE. Trimming cost V 4 bases and J 5 bases; bases outside gene matches: 9. There are 16 residues in the CDR3. The CDR3 DNA follows: TGTGCCAGCAGCCCAACACTAGCGGGGGGGCTCGACGAGCAGTACTTC. Amino acids: CASSPTLAGGLDEQYF.

The chain recombines TRBV4-3 with TRBJ1-3; D perhaps matches TRBD1 (6 bases). The CDR3 totals 15 residues. V was shortened by 3 bases and J by 4 bases, with 13 bases between the two germline ends. Germline loops: CDR1 LGHNA, CDR2 YSLEER. The CDR3 nucleotides read TGCGCCAGCAGCCACGCTAGGGGGGGAGGAAACACCATATATTTT. Its translation: CASSHARGGGNTIYF.

The rearrangement joins TRBV5-1 to TRBJ1-5; D unclear. CDR1 is SGHRS, CDR2 YFSETQ, per germline. Trimming cost V 2 bases and J 3 bases, with 12 bases left between them. CDR3 length equals 15 residues. This CDR3 reads CASSFEGQPNQPQHF. The CDR3 DNA reads as TGCGCCAGCAGCTTTGAAGGGCAACCCAATCAGCCCCAGCATTTT.

This chain connects TRBV15 to TRBJ2-1, with D perhaps matching TRBD2 (6 bases). The CDR3 totals 15 residues. V lost 2 bases and J 10 bases, leaving 18 bases between the germline ends. Germline V gives CDR1 LNHNV, CDR2 YYDKDF (reference sequence). CDR3 amino acids: CATSRSLVRTIEQFF. CDR3 coding DNA: TGTGCCACCAGCAGATCCCTGGTCCGGACTATCGAGCAGTTCTTC.

About this clone: The same CDR3 arises from other DNA sequences in this sample as well. The chain employs TRBV28 and TRBJ2-7; weak D call: TRBD2 (5 bases). Germline V CDR1 and CDR2: MDHEN, SYDVKM. CDR3 size: 12 residues. The germline V and J ends were trimmed by 3 bases and 5 bases, with 8 bases remaining between them. The DNA for the CDR3 is TGTGCCAGCAGTTTTCTGAGGGACGAGCAGTACTTC. This gives the protein CASSFLRDEQYF. The whole variable domain, remainder taken from reference TRBV28 and TRBJ2-7, is DVKVTQSSRYLVKRTGEKVFLECVQDMDHENMFWYRQDPGLGLRLIYFSYDVKMKEKGDIPEGYSVSREKKERFSLILESASTNQTSMYLCASSFLRDEQYFGPGTRLTVT.

As regards this clone: Other DNA sequences in this sample translate to the same CDR3. This chain links TRBV28 with TRBJ2-7; D may be TRBD2 (6 bases). CDR1 is MDHEN and CDR2 is SYDVKM in the germline V gene. The germline V and J ends were trimmed by 8 bases and 3 bases, with 17 bases remaining between them. This CDR3 has 14 amino acids. CDR3 sequence: CASRPAGIGYEQYF. As DNA, the CDR3 is TGTGCCAGCCGACCCGCGGGGATCGGCTACGAGCAGTACTTC.

The chain employs TRBV6-5 and TRBJ2-7; 7 nucleotides align to TRBD1. CDR1 is MNHEY and CDR2 is SVGAGI in the germline V gene. The CDR3 has 13 residues. The trim removed 6 bases at V and 2 bases at J, leaving 4 bases unmatched. In DNA form, the CDR3 reads TGTGCCAGCAGCCCCGGGACAGCCTACGAGCAGTACTTC. It translates to CASSPGTAYEQYF.

The chain joins TRBV11-2 to TRBJ2-7; 7 bases line up with TRBD2. Trimming removed 1 base from V and 7 bases from J; junction bases left unmatched: 1. This CDR3 has 12 amino acids. Germline V gene sequence: CDR1 SGHAT, CDR2 FQNNGV. CDR3 region: CASSLASGEQYF. For the CDR3, the DNA is TGTGCCAGCAGCTTAGCTAGCGGTGAGCAGTACTTC.

This clone has just one count. The chain links TRBV2 to TRBJ1-1; 11 bases are shared with TRBD1. The CDR3 is 15 residues long. V lost 3 bases, J lost 5 bases, and 5 bases stayed unmatched. CDR1 is SNHLY and CDR2 is FYNNEI in the germline V gene. The CDR3 sequence: CASSEWGTGGTEAFF. The CDR3 coding sequence is TGTGCCAGCAGTGAGTGGGGGACAGGGGGGACTGAAGCTTTCTTT.

The rearrangement joins TRBV29-1 to TRBJ1-1; the D gene is possibly TRBD1 (5 bases). CDR3 length: 12 residues. Trimming took off 6 bases at V and 7 bases at J, with 15 bases between the two ends. CDR1 is SQVTM, CDR2 ANQGSEA, per germline. CDR3 sequence (DNA): TGCAGCGTCCGGGAGGGGTTGGGTGAAGCTTTCTTT. This sequence encodes CSVREGLGEAFF.

The V and J genes are TRBV9 and TRBJ2-3; 9 nucleotides agree with TRBD2. Looked up from germline, CDR1 is SGDLS and CDR2 is YYNGEE. Trimming removed 4 bases from V and 4 bases from J; junction bases left unmatched: 19. The CDR3 has 19 residues. CDR3 sequence (DNA): TGTGCCAGCAGCAACCCGCGCCGCGGGGGGGGTAAACCGTCAGATACGCAGTATTTT. Protein: CASSNPRRGGGKPSDTQYF.

In its sample, this clone was seen once. V and J are TRBV6-5 and TRBJ2-2, with D perhaps matching TRBD2 (5 bases). This CDR3 comprises 13 residues. With 6 bases removed from V and 11 bases from J, the gap between germline ends came to 16 bases. Germline CDR1 and CDR2: MNHEY and SVGAGI. For the CDR3, the DNA is TGTGCCAGCAGCCCTACCGGCGGAGGAGAGCTGTTTTTT. It is translated as CASSPTGGGELFF.

The V and J genes are TRBV14 and TRBJ2-3; 9 bases agree with TRBD2. The CDR3 loop spans 17 amino acids. From germline, CDR1 is SGHDN and CDR2 FVKESK. V gave up 0 bases and J gave up 5 bases; unmatched junction bases: 9. The CDR3 loop is CASSQDLWASGKDTQYF. In nucleotides, the CDR3 is TGTGCCAGCAGCCAAGATCTTTGGGCTAGCGGGAAAGATACGCAGTATTTT.

V is TRBV25-1 and J is TRBJ2-2; D remains ambiguous. This CDR3 spans 11 amino acids. CDR1 and CDR2 (germline): MGHDK, SYGVNS. V was shortened by 2 bases and J by 6 bases, with 1 base between the two germline ends. CDR3 coding DNA: TGTGCCAGCAGTGAAGCCGGGGAGCTGTTTTTT. Translated, it gives CASSEAGELFF. The entire variable domain, with the rest obtained from reference TRBV25-1 and TRBJ2-2, is as follows: EADIYQTPRYLVIGTGKKITLECSQTMGHDKMYWYQQDPGMELHLIHYSYGVNSTEKGDLSSESTVSRIRTEHFPLTLESARPSHTSQYLCASSEAGELFFGEGSRLTVL.

This clone was detected only a few times. The same CDR3 arises from other DNA sequences in this sample as well. This sequence joins TRBV7-6 and TRBJ2-1; TRBD2 is a possible D gene (5 bases). The V gene's germline CDR1 is SGHVS and CDR2 FNYEAQ. V lost 3 bases and J lost 7, with 10 bases in between. The CDR3 sequence is 13 residues long. The CDR3 nucleotides are TGTGCCAGCAGCTTTTTTCCGGGGAATGAGCAGTTCTTC. This sequence encodes CASSFFPGNEQFF.

This chain joins TRBV5-1 and TRBJ2-2, with D tentatively TRBD2 (6 bases). The germline V gene has CDR1 SGHRS and CDR2 YFSETQ. The CDR3 has 16 amino acids. Trimming stripped 0 bases from V and 4 bases from J, with 13 bases between. In DNA, the CDR3 is TGCGCCAGCAGCTTGGGACAATACGGGGGCACCGGGGAGCTGTTTTTT. It encodes CASSLGQYGGTGELFF. Complete variable domain (other parts from reference TRBV5-1 and TRBJ2-2): KAGVTQTPRYLIKTRGQQVTLSCSPISGHRSVSWYQQTPGQGLQFLFEYFSETQRNKGNFPGRFSGRQFSNSRSEMNVSTLELGDSALYLCASSLGQYGGTGELFFGEGSRLTVL.

The count of this clone is one. This chain links TRBV6-5 with TRBJ2-1; D gene uncertain. From germline, CDR1 is MNHEY and CDR2 SVGAGI. Trimming stripped 6 bases from V and 0 bases from J, with 9 bases between. The CDR3 is 14 amino acids. The CDR3 sequence: CASSERSSYNEQFF. The CDR3 DNA reads as TGTGCCAGCAGCGAAAGGAGCTCCTACAATGAGCAGTTCTTC.

This chain uses TRBV28 with TRBJ1-5; D is ambiguous. Looked up from germline, CDR1 is MDHEN and CDR2 is SYDVKM. Trimming took 3 bases from V and 6 from J, leaving 12 bases between them. This CDR3 has 14 residues. CDR3 coding DNA: TGTGCCAGCAGTTTTTTAGGGCCGGGTCAGCCCCAGCATTTT. Amino acids: CASSFLGPGQPQHF.

The gene calls are TRBV27 and TRBJ2-1; 7 nucleotides agree with TRBD2. Trimming at V came to 0 bases and at J to 15 bases, leaving 8 bases not matched to a gene. Germline V gives CDR1 MNHEY, CDR2 SMNVEV (reference sequence). The CDR3 length is 13 residues. CDR3 DNA sequence: TGTGCCAGCAGTTTATCGGGAGGGTGGGTTAGGTTCTTC. Its protein product is CASSLSGGWVRFF.

This clone was detected a few times. Other DNA sequences in this sample translate to the same CDR3. The chain has TRBV6-1 and TRBJ1-2; 9 nucleotides align to TRBD1. Unmatched junction bases numbered 5, after V lost 6 bases and J lost 0 bases. This CDR3 comprises 15 residues. The germline gives CDR1 MNHNS, CDR2 SASEGT. In DNA form, the CDR3 reads TGTGCCAGCAGGCCGGGACAGGGACCTAACTATGGCTACACCTTC. This encodes CASRPGQGPNYGYTF.

This chain links TRBV27 with TRBJ2-7; 11 bases map to TRBD2. Trimming cost V 2 bases and J 3 bases; bases outside gene matches: 6. The CDR3 covers 16 residues. Germline V gene sequence: CDR1 MNHEY, CDR2 SMNVEV (reference sequence). CDR3 amino acids: CASSLEGTSGVYEQYF. CDR3 sequence (DNA): TGTGCCAGCAGTTTAGAGGGGACTAGCGGAGTCTACGAGCAGTACTTC.

DNA of the CDR3: TGTGCCAGCAGTTACTCCCTGACAACTTTAAACTATGGCTACACCTTC. This codes for CASSYSLTTLNYGYTF. The chain has TRBV6-6 and TRBJ1-2; D is undetermined. The CDR3 covers 16 residues. The V gene lost 0 bases and the J gene lost 2 bases, with 13 bases spanning the gap. CDR1 and CDR2 (germline): MNHNY, SVGAGI (reference sequence).

The chain combines TRBV6-5 with TRBJ2-7; the D is unclear. CDR3 length equals 12 residues. The germline V and J ends were trimmed by 6 bases and 0 bases, with 6 bases remaining between them. CDR1 is MNHEY and CDR2 is SVGAGI in the germline V gene. The DNA for the CDR3 is TGTGCCAGCAGGGGCGACTCCTACGAGCAGTACTTC. It specifies CASRGDSYEQYF.

This clone came up a few times. The CDR3 spells CASRLGTVPYEQYF. The CDR3 nucleotides read TGTGCCAGCAGGCTCGGGACAGTCCCCTACGAGCAGTACTTC. This chain connects TRBV27 to TRBJ2-7; 7 nucleotides agree with TRBD1. The J segment lost 2 bases and the V segment lost 6 bases, leaving 7 bases of the junction unmatched. This CDR3 is 14 amino acids long. Per germline, CDR1 MNHEY and CDR2 SMNVEV (reference sequence).

This rearrangement joins TRBV13 to TRBJ2-7, with TRBD2 matching 11 bases. Germline CDR1 and CDR2: PRHDT and FYEKMQ (reference sequence). V dropped 4 bases and J dropped 3; count of bases not matched to a gene: 2. The CDR3 is made up of 14 amino acids. Here the CDR3 DNA reads TGTGCCAGCAGCTCCGGGACTAGCGGCTACGAGCAGTACTTC. This translates into CASSSGTSGYEQYF.

The gene calls are TRBV5-4 and TRBJ2-7; TRBD2 matches at 7 bases. V was pared by 2 bases and J by 5 bases, with 4 bases of the junction left unmatched. The germline gives CDR1 SGHNT, CDR2 YYREEE (reference sequence). CDR3 length: 13 amino acids. This chain's CDR3 is CASSFRDYDEQYF. CDR3 bases: TGTGCCAGCAGCTTCCGGGACTACGACGAGCAGTACTTC.

V usage is TRBV27 and J usage is TRBJ2-7; no reliable D call. Between the trimmed V and J ends, which lost 2 bases and 6 bases, there was a span of 8 bases. This CDR3 spans 12 amino acids. The germline V gene encodes CDR1 MNHEY and CDR2 SMNVEV (reference sequence). The CDR3 nucleotides are TGTGCCAGCAGTTTAACGTGGGGCGAGCAGTACTTC. Translation: CASSLTWGEQYF.